Shown below are 18 T cell receptor beta chains from a single sample sequenced in a study of cytomegalovirus exposure and HLA in healthy donors. PCR involved 60 Vbeta and 13 Jbeta primers. The protocol was immunoSEQ multiplex PCR, while the TCRdb copy is restricted to in-frame clones and leaves out a portion. The table records some 190,000 clones, roughly four fifths of them present only once. The sequenced material came from PBMCs. All receptors come from a man between 18 and 35 years old in good health and CMV-seronegative.

V and J are TRBV19 and TRBJ2-7; 13 nucleotides match TRBD2. The V gene end was trimmed by 4 bases and the J gene end by 5 bases; junction bases not matched to a gene: 8. The CDR3 contains 16 residues. Germline V gene lookup returns CDR1 LNHDA and CDR2 SQIVND (reference sequence). This CDR3 is CASSTAGTSGNDEQYF. DNA of the CDR3: TGTGCCAGTAGTACTGCCGGGACTAGCGGGAACGACGAGCAGTACTTC. The entire variable domain, with the rest obtained from reference TRBV19 and TRBJ2-7, is as follows: DGGITQSPKYLFRKEGQNVTLSCEQNLNHDAMYWYRQDPGQGLRLIYYSQIVNDFQKGDIAEGYSVSREKKESFPLTVTSAQKNPTAFYLCASSTAGTSGNDEQYFGPGTRLTVT.

The rearrangement links TRBV9 to TRBJ2-2; D is possibly TRBD2 (6 bases). There are 15 residues in the CDR3. V was shortened by 2 bases and J by 4 bases, with 12 bases between the two germline ends. CDR1 and CDR2 (germline): SGDLS, YYNGEE. As DNA, the CDR3 is TGTGCCAGCAGCGTCGGGACTCCGGGCACCGGGGAGCTGTTTTTT. This sequence encodes CASSVGTPGTGELFF.

J is TRBJ1-1 and V is TRBV6-1; 7 positions agree with TRBD1. J was trimmed by 7 bases and V by 7 bases; bases with no gene match: 9. This CDR3 region has 13 residues. Germline CDR1 reads MNHNS; CDR2 reads SASEGT. CDR3 region: CASKIDRASEAFF. In nucleotides, the CDR3 is TGTGCCAGCAAAATAGACAGGGCAAGTGAAGCTTTCTTT.

The V gene is TRBV15, the J gene TRBJ2-2; possible D gene TRBD1, 6 bases. CDR1 LNHNV and CDR2 YYDKDF come from the germline V gene (reference sequence). The germline V and J ends were trimmed by 4 bases and 2 bases, with 11 bases remaining between them. This CDR3 comprises 15 residues. The DNA of the CDR3 is TGTGCCACCAGCATCAGGGGCCCCAACACCGGGGAGCTGTTTTTT. Its protein product is CATSIRGPNTGELFF. Using reference TRBV15 and TRBJ2-2 for the parts outside the CDR3, the full variable domain is DAMVIQNPRYQVTQFGKPVTLSCSQTLNHNVMYWYQQKSSQAPKLLFHYYDKDFNNEADTPDNFQSRRPNTSFCFLDIRSPGLGDTAMYLCATSIRGPNTGELFFGEGSRLTVL.

This chain links TRBV27 with TRBJ2-7; D uncertain. Germline V gene sequence: CDR1 MNHEY, CDR2 SMNVEV (reference sequence). Trimming removed 4 bases at V and 1 base at J, with 14 bases between. The CDR3 is made up of 15 amino acids. The CDR3 sequence is CASSSSPVTSYEQYF. The CDR3 region has the DNA TGTGCCAGCAGTTCTTCCCCCGTTACATCCTACGAGCAGTACTTC.

The chain carries TRBV7-8 and TRBJ1-6; a weak D match, TRBD1 (6 bases). The CDR3 runs 16 residues. The germline V gene has CDR1 SGHVS and CDR2 FQNEAQ. V was pared by 4 bases and J by 9 bases, with 19 bases between. The DNA for the CDR3 is TGTGCCAGCAGCTCCCGGGGCAGGGGAGAGGTTTCACCCCTCCACTTT. This translates into CASSSRGRGEVSPLHF.

V gene TRBV9 combines with J gene TRBJ1-5; no definite D call. The CDR3 is 14 residues long. Trimming shortened V by 3 bases and J by 0 bases, and 7 bases separated the two germline ends. Germline V gives CDR1 SGDLS, CDR2 YYNGEE. CDR3: CASSETTSNQPQHF. CDR3 DNA: TGTGCCAGCAGCGAGACAACTAGCAATCAGCCCCAGCATTTT.

The rearrangement uses TRBV7-8 and TRBJ2-3, with 7 bases that match TRBD1. Trimming took 4 bases from V and 3 from J; bases not matched to a gene: 7. The CDR3 sequence is 15 residues long. The germline V gene encodes CDR1 SGHVS and CDR2 FQNEAQ. The CDR3 nucleotides read TGTGCCAGCAGCTCCAGGGGGACGAGAACAGATACGCAGTATTTT. The encoded protein is CASSSRGTRTDTQYF.

The V call is TRBV19, the J call TRBJ2-5; the match to TRBD2 covers 14 bases. Per the germline V gene, CDR1 is LNHDA and CDR2 is SQIVND (reference sequence). The CDR3 length is 20 residues. The V segment lost 4 bases and the J segment 1 base; nucleotides outside the gene matches: 14. The CDR3 bases are TGTGCCAGTAGTACTGCCTCCGGGACTAGCGGGAGAGGTGTCCAAGAGACCCAGTACTTC. Its protein is CASSTASGTSGRGVQETQYF.

V is TRBV9 and J is TRBJ1-3, with D possibly TRBD1 on 5 matching bases. The CDR3 covers 16 residues. V was trimmed by 0 bases and J by 0 bases, leaving 10 bases between them. The germline V gene has CDR1 SGDLS and CDR2 YYNGEE. The CDR3 reads CASSVALDSSGNTIYF. In DNA, the CDR3 is TGTGCCAGCAGCGTAGCCCTTGACAGCTCTGGAAACACCATATATTTT.

V is TRBV19 and J is TRBJ1-1; D unclear. The germline gives CDR1 LNHDA, CDR2 SQIVND (reference sequence). This CDR3 spans 14 amino acids. Trimming took off 6 bases at V and 4 bases at J, with 15 bases between the two ends. CDR3 amino acids: CASSAWVPGTEAFF. The CDR3 nucleotides are TGTGCCAGTAGCGCCTGGGTCCCGGGCACTGAAGCTTTCTTT.

The rearrangement links TRBV5-1 to TRBJ1-2; D remains unclear. CDR1 is SGHRS and CDR2 is YFSETQ in the germline V gene. The CDR3 is 12 amino acids. The germline V and J ends were trimmed by 3 bases and 6 bases, with 9 bases remaining between them. The CDR3 region has the DNA TGCGCCAGCAGCTACTTCTTGAATGGCTACACCTTC. This gives the protein CASSYFLNGYTF. Together with reference TRBV5-1 and TRBJ1-2, the CDR3 gives the full variable domain: KAGVTQTPRYLIKTRGQQVTLSCSPISGHRSVSWYQQTPGQGLQFLFEYFSETQRNKGNFPGRFSGRQFSNSRSEMNVSTLELGDSALYLCASSYFLNGYTFGSGTRLTVV.

This chain connects TRBV19 to TRBJ2-2; 9 nucleotides line up with TRBD1. The germline gives CDR1 LNHDA, CDR2 SQIVND (reference sequence). V lost 8 bases and J lost 5; bases outside the gene matches: 18. This CDR3 has 18 residues. In DNA form, the CDR3 reads TGTGCCAGTCGCAGAAAAATGAGGACAGGGGTTTTAACCGGGGAGCTGTTTTTT. Its translation is CASRRKMRTGVLTGELFF.

The chain has TRBV7-2 and TRBJ1-3, with 9 bases fitting TRBD1. The junction had 0 bases not matched to a gene; V was cut back by 6 bases and J by 0 bases. There are 14 residues in the CDR3. Germline V gene data show CDR1 as SGHTA and CDR2 as FQGNSA. The CDR3 nucleotides read TGTGCCAGCAGGACAGGGGGCTCTGGAAACACCATATATTTT. Translated, it gives CASRTGGSGNTIYF.

V is TRBV7-2 and J is TRBJ2-1, with 13 bases lining up with TRBD2. This CDR3 is 15 amino acids long. V trimming: 5 bases; J trimming: 8 bases; junction bases outside the gene matches: 6. In germline, CDR1 is SGHTA, CDR2 FQGNSA. In nucleotides, the CDR3 is TGTGCCAGCAGCCCAGGACTAGCGGGAGCTGATGAGCAGTTCTTC. It translates to CASSPGLAGADEQFF. The full variable domain, completed using reference TRBV7-2 and TRBJ2-1, is GAGVSQSPSNKVTEKGKDVELRCDPISGHTALYWYRQSLGQGLEFLIYFQGNSAPDKSGLPSDRFSAERTGGSVSTLTIQRTQQEDSAVYLCASSPGLAGADEQFFGPGTRLTVL.

The chain links TRBV18 to TRBJ1-1, with TRBD1 matching 7 bases. Trimming at V came to 4 bases and at J to 3 bases, leaving 2 bases not matched to a gene. Germline assignment: CDR1 KGHSH and CDR2 LQKENI. The CDR3 totals 13 residues. CDR3 region: CASSRGQDTEAFF. DNA for the CDR3: TGTGCCAGCTCACGCGGACAGGACACTGAAGCTTTCTTT.

The chain carries TRBV6-5 and TRBJ2-3; a weak D match, TRBD1 (6 bases). Germline V lookup: CDR1 MNHEY, CDR2 SVGAGI. The CDR3 totals 14 residues. Trimming cost V 6 bases and J 1 base, with 11 bases left between them. The CDR3 nucleotides read TGTGCCAGCAGAGGGGGTAGCGGCACAGATACGCAGTATTTT. It translates to CASRGGSGTDTQYF.

This rearrangement joins TRBV7-9 to TRBJ2-7; D might be TRBD2 (6 bases). Germline CDR1 SEHNR, CDR2 FQNEAQ (reference sequence). The CDR3 runs to 13 residues. Trimming removed 1 base at V and 5 bases at J, with 9 bases between. The DNA for the CDR3 is TGTGCCAGCAGCTTAGGGGGGGTCGACGAGCAGTACTTC. It encodes CASSLGGVDEQYF. The full variable domain, in which reference TRBV7-9 and TRBJ2-7 provide the parts outside the CDR3, is DTGVSQNPRHKITKRGQNVTFRCDPISEHNRLYWYRQTLGQGPEFLTYFQNEAQLEKSRLLSDRFSAERPKGSFSTLEIQRTEQGDSAMYLCASSLGGVDEQYFGPGTRLTVT.